What follows are 16 T cell receptor beta chains derived from one specimen sequenced in a study of blood T cell repertoires in COVID-19. Sequenced by immunoSEQ multiplex PCR; TCRdb stores in-frame clones only, minus some. The sample carries around 190,000 clones, more than 75% recorded once. Sequencing used PBMCs or T cells enriched from blood (not recorded which). Every receptor here comes from a man between 40 and 49 years old with acute COVID-19.

This chain links TRBV7-9 with TRBJ1-2; D unclear. The length of the CDR3 is 14 residues. The V end lost 5 bases, the J end lost 4 bases, and 14 bases lay between the germline ends. Germline CDR1 SEHNR, CDR2 FQNEAQ (reference sequence). The CDR3 sequence: CASSAVRLSYGYTF. The CDR3 DNA sequence: TGTGCCAGCAGCGCTGTCCGGTTGAGCTATGGCTACACCTTC.

CDR3 region: CASRLTSGTYEQYF. In DNA, the CDR3 is TGTGCCAGCAGGTTGACTAGCGGAACCTACGAGCAGTACTTC. This rearrangement joins TRBV6-5 to TRBJ2-7; 9 bases align to TRBD2. The CDR3 has 14 residues. V shed 6 bases, J shed 2 bases, and the junction held 5 bases outside the gene matches. Germline V gene data show CDR1 as MNHEY and CDR2 as SVGAGI.

V usage is TRBV5-1 and J usage is TRBJ2-3; 10 bases agree with TRBD2. V trimming: 4 bases; J trimming: 7 bases; junction bases outside the gene matches: 12. CDR1 and CDR2 (germline): SGHRS, YFSETQ. CDR3 length: 16 amino acids. The CDR3, as DNA: TGCGCCAGCAGCGCCGTGACTAGCGGGTATTCTAATACGCAGTATTTT. Encoded protein: CASSAVTSGYSNTQYF. Drawing the rest from reference TRBV5-1 and TRBJ2-3, the complete variable domain is KAGVTQTPRYLIKTRGQQVTLSCSPISGHRSVSWYQQTPGQGLQFLFEYFSETQRNKGNFPGRFSGRQFSNSRSEMNVSTLELGDSALYLCASSAVTSGYSNTQYFGPGTRLTVL.

This chain uses TRBV15 with TRBJ1-5; D is ambiguous. The ends were cut back, 0 bases at V and 6 bases at J, with 18 bases in the middle. From germline, CDR1 is LNHNV and CDR2 YYDKDF (reference sequence). CDR3 length: 17 amino acids. The chain's CDR3 is CATSRDRGWTYGQPQHF. The CDR3 nucleotides are TGTGCCACCAGCAGAGATCGGGGATGGACGTACGGTCAGCCCCAGCATTTT.

This clone was recorded once. V and J are TRBV25-1 and TRBJ2-1; a weak D match, TRBD1 (5 bases). The CDR3 is made up of 14 amino acids. With 1 base removed from V and 6 bases from J, the gap between germline ends came to 10 bases. In germline, CDR1 is MGHDK, CDR2 SYGVNS. DNA of the CDR3: TGTGCCAGCAGTGAATGGGGCACTTCCAATGAGCAGTTCTTC. Its translation: CASSEWGTSNEQFF.

This chain connects TRBV3-1 (or the pseudogene TRBV3-2) to TRBJ1-1; D remains unclear. CDR3 length: 14 amino acids. The V end was cut by 1 base, the J end by 4 bases, with 10 bases between. Germline assignment: CDR1 LGHDT and CDR2 YNNKEL (reference sequence). The CDR3 protein is CASSQVAGGTEAFF. In nucleotides, the CDR3 is TGTGCCAGCAGCCAAGTCGCAGGAGGCACTGAAGCTTTCTTT.

The rearrangement joins TRBV27 to TRBJ1-5; D unclear. The CDR3 has 14 amino acids. The germline V gene has CDR1 MNHEY and CDR2 SMNVEV (reference sequence). V lost 3 bases, J lost 3 bases, and 9 bases lay in between. CDR3: CASSFGGYNQPQHF. The CDR3 bases are TGTGCCAGCAGTTTTGGCGGGTACAATCAGCCCCAGCATTTT.

The chain carries TRBV7-3 and TRBJ2-1; the D is unclear. This CDR3 is built from 15 residues. V lost 4 bases, J lost 3 bases, and 13 bases lay in between. Looked up from germline, CDR1 is SGHTA and CDR2 is FQGTGA. CDR3 nucleotide sequence: TGTGCCAGCAGCTCGACCCCTAGATACTACAATGAGCAGTTCTTC. The encoded protein is CASSSTPRYYNEQFF.

The gene calls are TRBV7-3 and TRBJ2-3, with 9 bases aligning to TRBD1. The germline V gene encodes CDR1 SGHTA and CDR2 FQGTGA. Trimming took 0 bases from V and 3 from J; bases not matched to a gene: 1. CDR3 length: 15 amino acids. As DNA, the CDR3 is TGTGCCAGCAGCTTAACGGGACAGGGAACAGATACGCAGTATTTT. Its protein is CASSLTGQGTDTQYF.

This clone appeared a few times. The genes are TRBV5-1 and TRBJ2-2, with TRBD1 as a possible D gene (6 bases). V lost 7 bases, J lost 1 base, and 11 bases lay in between. Per germline, CDR1 SGHRS and CDR2 YFSETQ. The CDR3 covers 14 residues. CDR3 nucleotide sequence: TGCGCCAGCCGGCCAGGGGTGAACACCGGGGAGCTGTTTTTT. This gives the protein CASRPGVNTGELFF.

The rearrangement uses TRBV5-6 and TRBJ1-4; a weak D match, TRBD1 (6 bases). This CDR3 has 14 residues. The V end was cut by 4 bases, the J end by 6 bases, with 13 bases between. CDR1 SGHDT and CDR2 YYEEEE come from the germline V gene. DNA of the CDR3: TGTGCCAGCAGCCCGGGACATTTAGATGAAAAACTGTTTTTT. As protein: CASSPGHLDEKLFF.

This chain connects TRBV9 to TRBJ2-3; a possible D gene is TRBD2 (5 bases). Germline-derived CDR1 and CDR2 are SGDLS and YYNGEE. This CDR3 is 14 amino acids long. V gave up 0 bases and J gave up 3 bases, with 8 bases separating them. CDR3 protein: CASSVVDLTDTQYF. The CDR3 nucleotides read TGTGCCAGCAGCGTAGTGGACTTGACAGATACGCAGTATTTT. The variable domain in full, with the rest retrieved from reference TRBV9 and TRBJ2-3, is DSGVTQTPKHLITATGQRVTLRCSPRSGDLSVYWYQQSLDQGLQFLIQYYNGEERAKGNILERFSAQQFPDLHSELNLSSLELGDSALYFCASSVVDLTDTQYFGPGTRLTVL.

This clone has only a few counts. This chain uses TRBV28 with TRBJ1-5, with D uncertain. This CDR3 has 13 amino acids. Trimming cost V 3 bases and J 6 bases, with 9 bases left between them. The germline V gene encodes CDR1 MDHEN and CDR2 SYDVKM. The CDR3 sequence is CASSLLNGQPQHF. Written as DNA, the CDR3 is TGTGCCAGCAGTTTGTTGAACGGTCAGCCCCAGCATTTT.

V usage is TRBV6-5 and J usage is TRBJ2-1, with 14 positions matching TRBD2. The V segment lost 3 bases and the J segment 9 bases; nucleotides outside the gene matches: 4. From germline, CDR1 is MNHEY and CDR2 SVGAGI. The CDR3 runs 15 residues. The CDR3 spells CASSYGTSGSGEQFF. CDR3 nucleotides: TGTGCCAGCAGTTATGGGACTAGCGGGAGTGGTGAGCAGTTCTTC.

V usage is TRBV4-1 and J usage is TRBJ2-1, with 8 bases that match TRBD2. The CDR3 extends over 15 amino acids. The V gene's germline CDR1 is MGHRA and CDR2 YSYEKL. Trimming took 2 bases from V and 9 from J; bases not matched to a gene: 9. The CDR3 loop reads CASSQQAGASGEQFF. The CDR3 nucleotides are TGCGCCAGCAGCCAACAAGCGGGGGCAAGCGGTGAGCAGTTCTTC.

The V and J genes are TRBV2 and TRBJ1-4; D is ambiguous. V was shortened by 7 bases and J by 8 bases, with 20 bases between the two germline ends. The CDR3 runs to 15 residues. Germline values: CDR1 SNHLY, CDR2 FYNNEI. The CDR3 here is CASNTGGAAREKLFF. As DNA, the CDR3 is TGTGCCAGCAACACCGGAGGCGCCGCACGAGAAAAACTGTTTTTT.